Each of the 12 T cell receptor beta chains below was sequenced from the same sample in a study of blood T cell repertoires in COVID-19. Clones were read by immunoSEQ multiplex PCR, and TCRdb kept only the in-frame ones, dropping some. The sample lists some 150,000 clones, 65% to 90% occurring once. The sample was peripheral blood. The origin of the receptors is a man between 70 and 80 years old with acute or convalescent COVID-19.

The chain couples TRBV12-3 or TRBV12-4 to TRBJ2-7, with a tentative D call TRBD1 (6 bases). This CDR3 region has 13 residues. The V and J ends lost 5 bases and 2 bases respectively, with 10 bases between them. CDR3 coding DNA: TGTGCCAGCAGTCGGGACATCCCCTACGAGCAGTACTTC. This translates into CASSRDIPYEQYF.

The rearrangement uses TRBV18 and TRBJ2-3; 9 nucleotides match TRBD1. The CDR3 consists of 17 residues. J lost 2 bases, V lost 3 bases, and 9 bases had no gene match. Germline-derived CDR1 and CDR2 are KGHSH and LQKENI. CDR3 in amino acids: CASSPDRGNPPTDTQYF. CDR3 nucleotides: TGTGCCAGCTCACCGGACAGGGGCAATCCCCCCACAGATACGCAGTATTTT.

This clone was counted a few times. The chain combines TRBV2 with TRBJ2-7; D may be TRBD1 (6 bases). Trimming took off 5 bases at V and 4 bases at J, with 21 bases between the two ends. CDR3 length: 16 residues. Germline V CDR1 and CDR2: SNHLY, FYNNEI. As DNA, the CDR3 is TGTGCCAGCAGTCAGGGGCCGCGCGGCTATGATTACGAGCAGTACTTC. Its protein product is CASSQGPRGYDYEQYF.

V is TRBV4-1 and J is TRBJ2-5; 10 positions match TRBD1. Germline CDR1 MGHRA, CDR2 YSYEKL. This CDR3 is 14 amino acids long. Trimming removed 4 bases from V and 3 bases from J; junction bases left unmatched: 2. The CDR3 loop is CASSLGTGEETQYF. CDR3 nucleotide sequence: TGCGCCAGCAGCCTGGGGACAGGGGAAGAGACCCAGTACTTC.

The chain combines TRBV20-1 with TRBJ2-7; 7 bases line up with TRBD1. Per germline, CDR1 DFQATT and CDR2 SNEGSKA (reference sequence). The V and J ends lost 3 bases and 3 bases, in that order; junction bases with no gene match: 8. This CDR3 contains 14 residues. As DNA, the CDR3 is TGCAGTGCTAGTTCACGGGACAGTATCTACGAGCAGTACTTC. This gives the protein CSASSRDSIYEQYF.

This chain connects TRBV19 to TRBJ2-3, with TRBD2 identical over 10 bases. V was pared by 1 base and J by 4 bases, with 5 bases of the junction left unmatched. There are 16 residues in the CDR3. Germline values: CDR1 LNHDA, CDR2 SQIVND (reference sequence). Here the CDR3 reads CASSIGGLAGADTQYF. For the CDR3, the DNA is TGTGCCAGTAGTATAGGGGGGCTAGCGGGAGCAGATACGCAGTATTTT.

The chain has TRBV6-5 and TRBJ2-2; perhaps TRBD2 as D (7 bases). V was trimmed by 4 bases and J by 7 bases, leaving 16 bases between them. Germline-derived CDR1 and CDR2 are MNHEY and SVGAGI. The CDR3 runs 15 residues. CDR3 residues: CASSWGGAGSGELFF. CDR3 coding DNA: TGTGCCAGCAGTTGGGGGGGCGCGGGGAGCGGGGAGCTGTTTTTT.

This clone was recorded once. V usage is TRBV6-5 and J usage is TRBJ2-7; 11 nucleotides agree with TRBD2. The germline V gene has CDR1 MNHEY and CDR2 SVGAGI. This CDR3 contains 15 residues. V lost 5 bases and J lost 2; bases outside the gene matches: 5. CDR3 sequence reads: CASSRGTSGTYEQYF. The CDR3 DNA is TGTGCCAGCAGTCGCGGGACTAGCGGCACCTACGAGCAGTACTTC.

The chain uses TRBV29-1 and TRBJ2-7, with D possibly matching TRBD2 (6 bases). The CDR3 runs 13 residues. Germline lookup yields CDR1 SQVTM and CDR2 ANQGSEA. V lost 7 bases and J 2 bases, leaving 15 bases between the germline ends. Written as DNA, the CDR3 is TGCAGCGGGGGCGCGGGCGGGGCCTACGAGCAGTACTTC. Translation: CSGGAGGAYEQYF.

On this clone: Distinct nucleotide sequences in the sample also encode this CDR3. This chain connects TRBV5-1 to TRBJ1-2, with D uncertain. Germline V gene data show CDR1 as SGHRS and CDR2 as YFSETQ. Trimming cost V 0 bases and J 1 base, with 7 bases left between them. This CDR3 is 14 amino acids long. CDR3 sequence reads: CASSLVTSNYGYTF. CDR3 bases: TGCGCCAGCAGCTTGGTGACAAGTAACTATGGCTACACCTTC.

The chain couples TRBV5-8 to TRBJ2-2; possibly TRBD2 for D (5 bases). From germline, CDR1 is SGHTS and CDR2 YDEGEE. There are 15 residues in the CDR3. The V gene lost 2 bases and the J gene lost 6 bases, with 14 bases spanning the gap. CDR3: CASSLRTGRAGELFF. CDR3 nucleotides: TGTGCCAGCAGCTTAAGGACGGGAAGGGCCGGGGAGCTGTTTTTT.

In its sample, this clone was seen once. Written as DNA, the CDR3 is TGTGCCATCAGTGAGAGTCGTAGGGGACTAGCGAGAACCTACGAGCAGTACTTC. Protein sequence: CAISESRRGLARTYEQYF. The chain combines TRBV10-3 with TRBJ2-7; the match to TRBD2 covers 10 bases. Trimming took 2 bases from V and 2 from J; bases not matched to a gene: 12. The CDR3 length is 18 residues. Germline assignment: CDR1 ENHRY and CDR2 SYGVKD.